A selection of T cell receptor beta chains follows, all from one sample in a study of cytomegalovirus exposure and HLA in healthy donors. Clones were read by immunoSEQ multiplex PCR, and TCRdb kept only the in-frame ones, dropping some. Of 140,000 or so clones listed, around two thirds are singletons. Sequences were obtained from PBMCs. The receptors shown here come from a male donor in good health and CMV-seronegative. Each CDR3 is given with its conserved first and last residue. A D gene is named only where the DNA matches it firmly. A row's size may be missing; if present it is once, few, many or a size class.

j_gene: TRBJ2-3; abundance: .; d_gene: .; v_gene: TRBV10-1; CDR3nt: TGCGCCAGCAGTCGGACAAGGGTCACAGATACGCAGTATTTT; CDR3aa: CASSRTRVTDTQYF
j_gene: TRBJ1-2; abundance: once; d_gene: .; v_gene: TRBV5-8; CDR3nt: TGTGCCAGCAGCTTGCTTAATAACTATGGCTACACCTTC; CDR3aa: CASSLLNNYGYTF
j_gene: TRBJ1-2; abundance: few; d_gene: TRBD1; v_gene: TRBV18; CDR3nt: TGTGCCAGCTCGGCCGGGACAGCCTATGGCTACACCTTC; CDR3aa: CASSAGTAYGYTF
j_gene: TRBJ1-4; abundance: few; d_gene: .; v_gene: TRBV5-1; CDR3nt: TGCGCCAGCAGCTTGCGGGGGGGCCTTGATGAAAAACTGTTTTTT; CDR3aa: CASSLRGGLDEKLFF
j_gene: TRBJ2-2; abundance: .; d_gene: .; v_gene: TRBV18; CDR3nt: TGTGCCAGCTCAGGGCTGCTCGTGAACACCGGGGAGCTGTTTTTT; CDR3aa: CASSGLLVNTGELFF
j_gene: TRBJ1-1; abundance: .; d_gene: .; v_gene: TRBV10-2; CDR3nt: TGCGCCAGCACCTCGGGAAATTTGAACACTGAAGCTTTCTTT; CDR3aa: CASTSGNLNTEAFF
j_gene: TRBJ2-7; abundance: .; d_gene: TRBD1; v_gene: TRBV19; CDR3nt: TGTGCCAGTAGTTTCGAGACAGGGGAACACGTCGAGCAGTACTTC; CDR3aa: CASSFETGEHVEQYF
j_gene: TRBJ1-1; abundance: .; d_gene: .; v_gene: TRBV19; CDR3nt: TGTGCCAGTAGTATGGTGGGGGGGCGACTGAACACTGAAGCTTTCTTT; CDR3aa: CASSMVGGRLNTEAFF
j_gene: TRBJ1-1; abundance: few; d_gene: .; v_gene: TRBV6-1; CDR3nt: TGTGCCAGCAGTGAATCAGGGAGGGCCGCTGAAGCTTTCTTT; CDR3aa: CASSESGRAAEAFF
j_gene: TRBJ2-1; abundance: .; d_gene: .; v_gene: TRBV18; CDR3nt: TGTGCCAGCTCAATGCAGGGGCCCCGTTGGCAGTTCTTC; CDR3aa: CASSMQGPRWQFF
j_gene: TRBJ1-1; abundance: .; d_gene: .; v_gene: TRBV7-8; CDR3nt: TGTGCCAGCAGCAGGAGACGGGGTGAAGCTTTCTTT; CDR3aa: CASSRRRGEAFF
j_gene: TRBJ1-2; abundance: few; d_gene: .; v_gene: TRBV2; CDR3nt: TGTGCCAGCACCCGAGACAGTAACTATGGCTACACCTTC; CDR3aa: CASTRDSNYGYTF
j_gene: TRBJ2-5; abundance: .; d_gene: TRBD2; v_gene: TRBV7-2; CDR3nt: TGTGCCAGCAGCCATGGTGCCCTAGCGGGGAAAGAGACCCAGTACTTC; CDR3aa: CASSHGALAGKETQYF
j_gene: TRBJ2-5; abundance: .; d_gene: .; v_gene: TRBV30; CDR3nt: TGTGCCTGGGACCCCGGAGGGTCCGAGACCCAGTACTTC; CDR3aa: CAWDPGGSETQYF
j_gene: TRBJ2-2; abundance: .; d_gene: TRBD2; v_gene: TRBV13; CDR3nt: TGTGCCAGCAGTCCCGGTCATCGACTAGCGGGGAACACCGGGGAGCTGTTTTTT; CDR3aa: CASSPGHRLAGNTGELFF
j_gene: TRBJ1-2; abundance: few; d_gene: .; v_gene: TRBV10-3; CDR3nt: TGTGCCATCAGTGTTGATTCCCGGACCAAGGGGTATGGCTACCCCTTC; CDR3aa: CAISVDSRTKGYGYPF
j_gene: TRBJ1-5; abundance: .; d_gene: .; v_gene: TRBV30; CDR3nt: TGTGCCTGGAGCAGGACTATGGAGGGCAATCAGCCCCAGCATTTT; CDR3aa: CAWSRTMEGNQPQHF
j_gene: TRBJ2-3; abundance: few; d_gene: .; v_gene: TRBV5-1; CDR3nt: TGCGCCAGCAGCCTGTCCGGGGAGCCAGATACGCAGTATTTT; CDR3aa: CASSLSGEPDTQYF
j_gene: TRBJ2-3; abundance: .; d_gene: TRBD1; v_gene: TRBV6-4; CDR3nt: TGTGCCAGCAGACCACAGGGGGCAATAACAGATACGCAGTATTTT; CDR3aa: CASRPQGAITDTQYF
j_gene: TRBJ2-1; abundance: few; d_gene: TRBD1; v_gene: TRBV7-7; CDR3nt: TGTGCTAGCAGCTTAGGGACAGGGGGCCATGAGCAGTTCTTC; CDR3aa: CASSLGTGGHEQFF
j_gene: TRBJ1-6; abundance: .; d_gene: TRBD1; v_gene: TRBV6-5; CDR3nt: TGTGCCAGCAGTGGACAGGGTAATTCACCCCTCCACTTT; CDR3aa: CASSGQGNSPLHF
j_gene: TRBJ1-1; abundance: few; d_gene: TRBD1; v_gene: TRBV7-8; CDR3nt: TGTGCCAGCAGTTTAACAGGGGGCCCGGGTCGGACTGAAGCTTTCTTT; CDR3aa: CASSLTGGPGRTEAFF
j_gene: TRBJ2-5; abundance: once; d_gene: .; v_gene: TRBV29-1; CDR3nt: TGCAGCACGCGGACATCCCAAGAGACCCAGTACTTC; CDR3aa: CSTRTSQETQYF
j_gene: TRBJ1-4; abundance: .; d_gene: .; v_gene: TRBV4-2; CDR3nt: TGTGCCAGCTCCGGGGAGTTGCTAACTAATGAAAAACTGTTTTTT; CDR3aa: CASSGELLTNEKLFF
j_gene: TRBJ1-1; abundance: once; d_gene: .; v_gene: TRBV11-2; CDR3nt: TGTGCCAGCAGCTTGAGTCAGAACACTGAAGCTTTCTTT; CDR3aa: CASSLSQNTEAFF
j_gene: TRBJ1-2; abundance: .; d_gene: .; v_gene: TRBV6-5; CDR3nt: TGTGCCAGCGGCCGTGGGGCTAACTATGGCCACACCTTC; CDR3aa: CASGRGANYGHTF
j_gene: TRBJ1-1; abundance: .; d_gene: TRBD1; v_gene: TRBV6-5; CDR3nt: TGTGCCAGCAACCCGGACAGGGGGCGAACTGAAGCTTTCTTT; CDR3aa: CASNPDRGRTEAFF
j_gene: TRBJ2-7; abundance: .; d_gene: TRBD2; v_gene: TRBV5-4; CDR3nt: TGTGCCAGCAGCCTTAGCGGGGGCATGGACTACGAGCAGTACTTC; CDR3aa: CASSLSGGMDYEQYF
j_gene: TRBJ2-1; abundance: .; d_gene: .; v_gene: TRBV27; CDR3nt: TGTGCCAGCACCGAGGGCCTGGGGTACAATGAGCAGTTCTTC; CDR3aa: CASTEGLGYNEQFF
j_gene: TRBJ1-1; abundance: .; d_gene: TRBD1; v_gene: TRBV19; CDR3nt: TGTGCCAGTAGTATTCCAACAGGGGAAACTGAAGCTTTCTTT; CDR3aa: CASSIPTGETEAFF
j_gene: TRBJ2-3; abundance: .; d_gene: TRBD1; v_gene: TRBV29-1; CDR3nt: TGCAGCGCAGGACAGGGGCGATTGTATAGCACAGATACGCAGTATTTT; CDR3aa: CSAGQGRLYSTDTQYF
j_gene: TRBJ1-2; abundance: .; d_gene: .; v_gene: TRBV6-4; CDR3nt: TGTGCCAGCAGCGTCCCTCCCTATGGCTACACCTTC; CDR3aa: CASSVPPYGYTF
j_gene: TRBJ2-7; abundance: few; d_gene: .; v_gene: TRBV7-9; CDR3nt: TGTGCCAGCAGCTTAGGGAGGGCGGGAAACGAGCAGTACTTC; CDR3aa: CASSLGRAGNEQYF
j_gene: TRBJ1-1; abundance: .; d_gene: .; v_gene: TRBV19; CDR3nt: TGTGCCAGTAGCCCTAGAAGGGGTTCCACTGAAGCTTTCTTT; CDR3aa: CASSPRRGSTEAFF
j_gene: TRBJ1-2; abundance: .; d_gene: .; v_gene: TRBV6-1; CDR3nt: TGTGCCAGCAGTACACAGGCTAGGGCATACTATGGCTACACCTTC; CDR3aa: CASSTQARAYYGYTF
j_gene: TRBJ1-6; abundance: .; d_gene: TRBD1; v_gene: TRBV7-9; CDR3nt: TGTGCCAGCAGCAGTGGACAGGGGAATTCACCCCTCCACTTT; CDR3aa: CASSSGQGNSPLHF
j_gene: TRBJ1-3; abundance: .; d_gene: TRBD1; v_gene: TRBV28; CDR3nt: TGTGCCAGCAGGTACGACAGGGCCTCTGGAAACACCATATATTTT; CDR3aa: CASRYDRASGNTIYF
j_gene: TRBJ2-7; abundance: .; d_gene: .; v_gene: TRBV6-6; CDR3nt: TGTGCCAGCAGTACCGACAGGTTCTACGAGCAGTACTTC; CDR3aa: CASSTDRFYEQYF
j_gene: TRBJ2-7; abundance: .; d_gene: TRBD1; v_gene: TRBV4-1; CDR3nt: TGCGCCAGCAGCCAAGTTTACACAGGGGGCAGCTACGAGCAGTACTTC; CDR3aa: CASSQVYTGGSYEQYF
j_gene: TRBJ2-5; abundance: .; d_gene: TRBD1; v_gene: TRBV5-1; CDR3nt: TGCGCCAGCAGCTTCGGACAGGGCGGGGAGACCCAGTACTTC; CDR3aa: CASSFGQGGETQYF
j_gene: TRBJ2-2; abundance: .; d_gene: TRBD1; v_gene: TRBV30; CDR3nt: TGTGCCTGGAATATTCAGGGGGCGAACACCGGGGAGCTGTTTTTT; CDR3aa: CAWNIQGANTGELFF
j_gene: TRBJ2-7; abundance: few; d_gene: TRBD1; v_gene: TRBV19; CDR3nt: TGTGCCAGTAGCGGACAGGGGCAACCCACCTACGAGCAGTACTTC; CDR3aa: CASSGQGQPTYEQYF
j_gene: TRBJ1-5; abundance: .; d_gene: .; v_gene: TRBV2; CDR3nt: TGTGCCAGCAGTGACTTAAGATTTTCGACAGCGTATAGCAATCAGCCCCAGCATTTT; CDR3aa: CASSDLRFSTAYSNQPQHF
j_gene: TRBJ2-5; abundance: .; d_gene: .; v_gene: TRBV11-2; CDR3nt: TGTGCCAGCAGCTTAGTACGGGCTAGCAGGAGAGAGACCCAGTACTTC; CDR3aa: CASSLVRASRRETQYF
j_gene: TRBJ2-1; abundance: .; d_gene: TRBD2; v_gene: TRBV11-2; CDR3nt: TGTGCCAGCAGCTTAGGTGGGACTAACCCCTACAATGAGCAGTTCTTC; CDR3aa: CASSLGGTNPYNEQFF
j_gene: TRBJ2-3; abundance: .; d_gene: TRBD2; v_gene: TRBV18; CDR3nt: TGTGCCAGCTCACCATCGGTTAGCGGGGACAACACAGATACGCAGTATTTT; CDR3aa: CASSPSVSGDNTDTQYF
j_gene: TRBJ1-2; abundance: .; d_gene: TRBD1; v_gene: TRBV7-2; CDR3nt: TGTGCCAGCAGCTTAGCCCTACAGGGGGCTAGGACCTTC; CDR3aa: CASSLALQGARTF
j_gene: TRBJ2-7; abundance: .; d_gene: .; v_gene: TRBV29-1; CDR3nt: TGCAGCGTTGAAGTGCGGAACTCCTACGAGCAGTACTTC; CDR3aa: CSVEVRNSYEQYF
j_gene: TRBJ2-7; abundance: .; d_gene: .; v_gene: TRBV6-6; CDR3nt: TGTGCCAGCAGTTATAGCGGTAATCCCTACGAGCAGTACTTC; CDR3aa: CASSYSGNPYEQYF
j_gene: TRBJ2-7; abundance: few; d_gene: TRBD1; v_gene: TRBV5-4; CDR3nt: TGTGCCAGCAGCTTAATTCGGGACAGGGGTCACGAGCAGTACTTC; CDR3aa: CASSLIRDRGHEQYF
j_gene: TRBJ1-5; abundance: once; d_gene: .; v_gene: TRBV4-1; CDR3nt: TGCGCCAGCAGCCAAGTGGTGACCGGGAATCAGCCCCAGCATTTT; CDR3aa: CASSQVVTGNQPQHF
j_gene: TRBJ2-2; abundance: few; d_gene: TRBD2; v_gene: TRBV4-3; CDR3nt: TGCGCCAGCAGCCAGTCAGCGGGGGGGAACACCGGGGAGCTGTTTTTT; CDR3aa: CASSQSAGGNTGELFF
j_gene: TRBJ2-1; abundance: .; d_gene: TRBD1; v_gene: TRBV7-2; CDR3nt: TGTGCCAGCAGCTGGACAGGCAACAATGAGCAGTTCTTC; CDR3aa: CASSWTGNNEQFF
j_gene: TRBJ1-3; abundance: .; d_gene: .; v_gene: TRBV9; CDR3nt: TGTGCCAGCAGCGCTGGACAGACAGTCTACGGAAACACCATATATTTT; CDR3aa: CASSAGQTVYGNTIYF
j_gene: TRBJ2-1; abundance: few; d_gene: TRBD1; v_gene: TRBV5-1; CDR3nt: TGCGCCAGCAGCTGGGACAGCTCCTACAATGAGCAGTTCTTC; CDR3aa: CASSWDSSYNEQFF
j_gene: TRBJ2-5; abundance: .; d_gene: .; v_gene: TRBV15; CDR3nt: TGTGCCACCACTACAGGATACCAAGAGACCCAGTACTTC; CDR3aa: CATTTGYQETQYF
j_gene: TRBJ1-1; abundance: once; d_gene: .; v_gene: TRBV5-1; CDR3nt: TGCGCCAGCAGCTTAAACAGGGTGGACACTGAAGCTTTCTTT; CDR3aa: CASSLNRVDTEAFF
j_gene: TRBJ2-7; abundance: .; d_gene: TRBD1; v_gene: TRBV19; CDR3nt: TGTGCCAGTAGTATCGACAGGGCCTACGAGCAGTACTTC; CDR3aa: CASSIDRAYEQYF
j_gene: TRBJ2-7; abundance: .; d_gene: TRBD1; v_gene: TRBV7-2; CDR3nt: TGTGCCAGCAGCTTGACGACAGGGGCCTCCTACGAGCAGTACTTC; CDR3aa: CASSLTTGASYEQYF